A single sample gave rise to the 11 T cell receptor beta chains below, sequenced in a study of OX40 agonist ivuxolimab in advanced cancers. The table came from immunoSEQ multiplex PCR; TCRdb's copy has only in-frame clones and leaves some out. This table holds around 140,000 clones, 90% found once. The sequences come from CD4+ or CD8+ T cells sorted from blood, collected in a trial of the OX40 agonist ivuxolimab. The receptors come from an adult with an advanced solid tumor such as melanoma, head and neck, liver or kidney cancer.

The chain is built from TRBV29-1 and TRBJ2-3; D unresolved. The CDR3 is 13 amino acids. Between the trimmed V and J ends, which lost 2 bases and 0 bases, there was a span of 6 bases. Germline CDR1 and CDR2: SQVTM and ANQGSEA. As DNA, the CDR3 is TGCAGCGTTGAAAGGCTGAGCACAGATACGCAGTATTTT. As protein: CSVERLSTDTQYF.

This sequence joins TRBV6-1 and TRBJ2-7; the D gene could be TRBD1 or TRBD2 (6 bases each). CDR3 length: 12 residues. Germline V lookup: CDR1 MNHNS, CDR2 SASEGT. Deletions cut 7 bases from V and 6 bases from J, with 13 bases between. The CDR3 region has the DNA TGTGCCAGCACCGGAGGAGGGGGCGAGCAGTACTTC. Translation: CASTGGGGEQYF.

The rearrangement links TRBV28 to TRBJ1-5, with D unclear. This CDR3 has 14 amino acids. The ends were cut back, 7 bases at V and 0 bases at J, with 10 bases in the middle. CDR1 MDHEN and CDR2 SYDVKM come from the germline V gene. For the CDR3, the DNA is TGTGCCAGCAAGGGTGCTCATAGCAATCAGCCCCAGCATTTT. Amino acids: CASKGAHSNQPQHF.

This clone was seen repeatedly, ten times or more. CDR3 coding DNA: TGTGCCAGCAGCTTAGGATCGGGAAATAGTGGCTACACCTTC. Translation: CASSLGSGNSGYTF. The chain employs TRBV11-2 and TRBJ1-2; D is unresolved. Germline CDR1 is SGHAT and CDR2 is FQNNGV. CDR3 length equals 14 residues. The ends were cut back, 1 base at V and 7 bases at J, with 13 bases in the middle.

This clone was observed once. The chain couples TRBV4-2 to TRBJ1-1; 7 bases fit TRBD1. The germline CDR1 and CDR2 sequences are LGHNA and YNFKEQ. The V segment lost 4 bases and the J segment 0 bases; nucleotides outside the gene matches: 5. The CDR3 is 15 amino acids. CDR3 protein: CASSPSRGVNTEAFF. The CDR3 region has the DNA TGTGCCAGCAGCCCATCCAGGGGGGTGAACACTGAAGCTTTCTTT.

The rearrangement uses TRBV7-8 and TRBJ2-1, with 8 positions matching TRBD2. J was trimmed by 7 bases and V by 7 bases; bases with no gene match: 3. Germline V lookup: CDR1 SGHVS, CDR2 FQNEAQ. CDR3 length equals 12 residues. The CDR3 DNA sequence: TGTGCCAGCACCCCGGGGGGGAATGAGCAGTTCTTC. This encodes CASTPGGNEQFF.

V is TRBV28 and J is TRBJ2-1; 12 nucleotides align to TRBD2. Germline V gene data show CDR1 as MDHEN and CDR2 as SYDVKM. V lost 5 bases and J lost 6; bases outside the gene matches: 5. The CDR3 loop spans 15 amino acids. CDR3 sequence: CASSPSGRARNEQFF. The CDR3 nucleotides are TGTGCCAGCAGTCCTAGCGGGAGGGCCCGCAATGAGCAGTTCTTC.

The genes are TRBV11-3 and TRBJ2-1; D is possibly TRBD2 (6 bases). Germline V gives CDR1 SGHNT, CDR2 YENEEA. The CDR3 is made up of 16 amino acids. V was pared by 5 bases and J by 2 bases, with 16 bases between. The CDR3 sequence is CASSPSGQETYNEQFF. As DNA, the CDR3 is TGTGCCAGCAGCCCGAGCGGGCAAGAAACCTACAATGAGCAGTTCTTC.

CDR3 protein: CASSARVEPYNEQFF. The CDR3 nucleotides read TGTGCCAGCAGCGCCCGTGTGGAACCCTACAATGAGCAGTTCTTC. The V and J genes are TRBV9 and TRBJ2-1; no clear D gene. V lost 3 bases to trimming and J lost 2 bases, with 12 bases between them. The CDR3 has 15 residues. Germline V gene lookup returns CDR1 SGDLS and CDR2 YYNGEE.

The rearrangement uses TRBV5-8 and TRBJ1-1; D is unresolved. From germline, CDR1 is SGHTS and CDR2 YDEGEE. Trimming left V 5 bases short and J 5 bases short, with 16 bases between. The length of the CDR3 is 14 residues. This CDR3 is CASSRGRVVTEAFF. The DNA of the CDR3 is TGTGCCAGCAGTCGAGGGAGGGTGGTGACTGAAGCTTTCTTT.

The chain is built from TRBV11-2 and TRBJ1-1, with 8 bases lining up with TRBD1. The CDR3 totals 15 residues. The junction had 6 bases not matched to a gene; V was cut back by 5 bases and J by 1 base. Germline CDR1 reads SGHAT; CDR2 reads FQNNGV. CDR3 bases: TGTGCCAGCAGCCTCGGACAGGGTTCGAACACTGAAGCTTTCTTT. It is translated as CASSLGQGSNTEAFF. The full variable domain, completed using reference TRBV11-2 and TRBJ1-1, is EAGVAQSPRYKIIEKRQSVAFWCNPISGHATLYWYQQILGQGPKLLIQFQNNGVVDDSQLPKDRFSAERLKGVDSTLKIQPAKLEDSAVYLCASSLGQGSNTEAFFGQGTRLTVV.